This TCR beta chain originates from a study of neurological immune-mediated disorders. TCRdb processed the 5' RACE reads anew with MiXCR; each CDR3 protein has one entry. The sample has about 74,000 distinct CDR3 sequences, roughly 5.6% seen once. This CDR3 comprises 14 residues. V was trimmed by 5 bases and J by 4 bases, leaving 14 bases between them. Germline V lookup: CDR1 MNHEY, CDR2 SVGAGI. The unsorted libraries were prepared from 2 million PBMCs (stored at -80 C). The gene calls are TRBV6-5 and TRBJ2-5, with D maybe TRBD1 (6 bases). The sample comprised PBMCs. The sequence derives from a man in his late teens or twenties with multiple sclerosis. The CDR3 DNA sequence: TGTGCCAGCAGTGGACCAGGGGCGGCAGAGACCCAGTACTTC. The encoded protein is CASSGPGAAETQYF.